This T cell receptor (beta chain) is from a study of blood T cells in healthy people across ages. Approximately 9.1 milliliters was the volume of peripheral blood drawn from each donor. Per individual sample, total RNA of at least 5 micrograms was extracted. With respect to this clonotype: No antigen is known for it. At one boundary the junction diverges from the germline segment, which might be a read error.

General study findings and limits: Significant beta diversity loss was already apparent by age roughly 43, declining roughly linearly.

Combining a sample-barcoded 5' primer with a J-beta primer mix, a second PCR ran for about 7 to 12 cycles. TCRdb itself ran the 5' RACE reads through MiXCR, one entry per CDR3 protein. This table holds roughly 1,800,000 distinct CDR3 sequences, about 49% found once. CDR1 is ENHRY, CDR2 SYGVKD, per germline. The CDR3 is made up of 14 amino acids. The origin of this receptor is a woman in her 40s in good health. The chain links TRBV10-3 to TRBJ2-5, with TRBD2 matching 7 bases. Sequences were obtained from blood. The chain's CDR3 is CAISVALAMESQYF. Written as DNA, the CDR3 is TGTGCCATCAGTGTGGCACTAGCGATGGAGAGCCAGTACTTC.